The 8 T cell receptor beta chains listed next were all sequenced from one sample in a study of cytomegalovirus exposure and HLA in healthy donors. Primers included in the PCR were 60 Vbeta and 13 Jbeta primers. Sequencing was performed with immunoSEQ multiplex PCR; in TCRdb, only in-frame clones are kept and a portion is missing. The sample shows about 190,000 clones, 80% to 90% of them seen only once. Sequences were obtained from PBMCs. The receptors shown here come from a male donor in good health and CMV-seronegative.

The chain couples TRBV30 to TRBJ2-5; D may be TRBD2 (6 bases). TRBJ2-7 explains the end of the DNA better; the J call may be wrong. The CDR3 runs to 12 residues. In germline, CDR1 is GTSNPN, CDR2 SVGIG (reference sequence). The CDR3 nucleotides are TGTGCCTGGACCGTAGGCGGGGCCGAGCAGTACTTC. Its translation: CAWTVGGAEQYF.

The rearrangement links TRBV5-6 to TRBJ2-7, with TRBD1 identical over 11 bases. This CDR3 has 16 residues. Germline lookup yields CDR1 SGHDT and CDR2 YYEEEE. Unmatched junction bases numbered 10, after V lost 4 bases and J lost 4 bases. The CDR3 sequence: CASSPAGTGGLYEQYF. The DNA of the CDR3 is TGTGCCAGCAGCCCAGCCGGGACAGGGGGACTATACGAGCAGTACTTC.

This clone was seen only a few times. The CDR3 region has the DNA TGTGCCAGTAGTACCGGGACTAGAACGCAGTATTTT. Translating it yields CASSTGTRTQYF. The chain uses TRBV19 and TRBJ2-3; 8 nucleotides match TRBD2. The J segment lost 9 bases and the V segment lost 4 bases, leaving 3 bases of the junction unmatched. This CDR3 spans 12 amino acids. The germline V gene encodes CDR1 LNHDA and CDR2 SQIVND (reference sequence).

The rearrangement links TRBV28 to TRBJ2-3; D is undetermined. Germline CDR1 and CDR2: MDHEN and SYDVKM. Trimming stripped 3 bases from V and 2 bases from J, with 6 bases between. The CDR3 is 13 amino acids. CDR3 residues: CASSFYSTDTQYF. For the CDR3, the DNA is TGTGCCAGCAGTTTTTACTCCACAGATACGCAGTATTTT. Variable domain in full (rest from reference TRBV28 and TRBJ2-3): DVKVTQSSRYLVKRTGEKVFLECVQDMDHENMFWYRQDPGLGLRLIYFSYDVKMKEKGDIPEGYSVSREKKERFSLILESASTNQTSMYLCASSFYSTDTQYFGPGTRLTVL.

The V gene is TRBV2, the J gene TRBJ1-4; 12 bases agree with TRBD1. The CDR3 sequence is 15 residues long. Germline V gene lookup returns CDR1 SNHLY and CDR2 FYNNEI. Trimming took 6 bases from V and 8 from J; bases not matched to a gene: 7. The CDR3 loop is CASRGTGGIREKLFF. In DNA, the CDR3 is TGTGCCAGCAGAGGGACAGGGGGCATTAGGGAAAAACTGTTTTTT.

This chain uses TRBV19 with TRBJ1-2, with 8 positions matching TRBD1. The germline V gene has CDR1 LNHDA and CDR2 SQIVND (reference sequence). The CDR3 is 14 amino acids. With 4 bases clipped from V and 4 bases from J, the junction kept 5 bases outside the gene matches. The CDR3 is CASSTSGGRYGYTF. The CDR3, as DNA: TGTGCCAGTAGTACCTCAGGGGGCCGCTATGGCTACACCTTC.

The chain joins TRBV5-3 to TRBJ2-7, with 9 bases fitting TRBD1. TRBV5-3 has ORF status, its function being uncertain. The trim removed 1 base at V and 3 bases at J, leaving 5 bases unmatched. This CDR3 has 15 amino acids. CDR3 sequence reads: CARSLQDRGGYEQYF. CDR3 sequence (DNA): TGTGCCAGAAGCTTGCAGGACAGGGGAGGCTACGAGCAGTACTTC.

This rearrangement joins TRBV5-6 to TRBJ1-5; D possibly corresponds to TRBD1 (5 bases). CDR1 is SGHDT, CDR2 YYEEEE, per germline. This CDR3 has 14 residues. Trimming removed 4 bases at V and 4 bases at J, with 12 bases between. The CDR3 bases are TGTGCCAGCAGCATCCAGGGTCGGAATCAGCCCCAGCATTTT. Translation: CASSIQGRNQPQHF.